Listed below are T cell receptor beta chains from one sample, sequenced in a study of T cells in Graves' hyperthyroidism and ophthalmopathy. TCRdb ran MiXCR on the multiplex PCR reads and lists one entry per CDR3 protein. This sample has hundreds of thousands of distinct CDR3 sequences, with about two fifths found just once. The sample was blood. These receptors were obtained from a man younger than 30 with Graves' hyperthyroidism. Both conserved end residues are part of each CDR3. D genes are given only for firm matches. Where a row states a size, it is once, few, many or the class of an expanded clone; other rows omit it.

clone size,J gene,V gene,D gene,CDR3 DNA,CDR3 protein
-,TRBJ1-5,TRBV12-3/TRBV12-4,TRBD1,TGTGCCAGCAGTTGGGACAGTCAGCCCCAGCATTTT,CASSWDSQPQHF
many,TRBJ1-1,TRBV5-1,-,TGCGCCAGCTCGGAGAGAGGGACGAACACTGAAGCTTTCTTT,CASSERGTNTEAFF
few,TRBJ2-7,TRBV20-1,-,TGCAGTGCGAACAACAGGGACCCCTCCTACGAGCAGTACTTC,CSANNRDPSYEQYF
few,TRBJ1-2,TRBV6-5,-,TGTGCCAGCAGTTACTCGGTCAGCTTAAACTATGGCTACACCTTC,CASSYSVSLNYGYTF
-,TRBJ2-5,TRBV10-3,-,TGTGCCAGCAAGGGCGAGGCGACCCAGTACTTC,CASKGEATQYF
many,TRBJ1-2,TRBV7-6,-,TGTGCCAGCAGTCCAAATTTCTCTGGCTACACCTTC,CASSPNFSGYTF
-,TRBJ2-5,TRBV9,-,TGTGCCAGCAGCCTCCTCGAGAGGGGGCTTGCGGGGGGCTGGGAGACCCAGTACTTC,CASSLLERGLAGGWETQYF
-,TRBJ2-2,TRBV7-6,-,TGTGCCAGCAGCTATACAATCTCCGGGGAGCTGTTTTTT,CASSYTISGELFF
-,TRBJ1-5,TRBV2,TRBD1,TGTGCCAGCAGGGAAGAGACAGGGCTCGGGCAGCCCCAGCATTTT,CASREETGLGQPQHF
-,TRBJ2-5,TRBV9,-,TGTGCCAGCAGCGTAGGGTCTTCTGGGGGGGCCACGGAGACCCAGTACTTC,CASSVGSSGGATETQYF
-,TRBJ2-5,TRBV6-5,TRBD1,TGTGCCAGCAGTTCGACGGACAGGATTGATAAGACCCAGTACTTC,CASSSTDRIDKTQYF
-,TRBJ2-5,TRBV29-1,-,TGCAGCGTCGACAAGCGGGTGGAGGAGACCCAGTACTTC,CSVDKRVEETQYF
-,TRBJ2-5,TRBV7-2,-,TGTGCCAGCAGCAGGACCGCGGGAGAGACCCAGTACTTC,CASSRTAGETQYF
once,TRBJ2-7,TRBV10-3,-,TGTGCCTTTTCTGGGATCTCCTACGAGCAGTACTTC,CAFSGISYEQYF
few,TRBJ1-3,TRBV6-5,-,TGTGCCAGCAGTTACAGCGGAGGAGGAAACACCATATATTTT,CASSYSGGGNTIYF
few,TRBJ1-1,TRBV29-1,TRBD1,TGCAGCGTTTTGGGACAGGGGGCCCCTGAAGCTTTCTTT,CSVLGQGAPEAFF
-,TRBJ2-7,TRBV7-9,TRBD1,TGTGCCAGCAGCTTAGAGCGGGACAGGGCAATCTACGAGCAGTACTTC,CASSLERDRAIYEQYF
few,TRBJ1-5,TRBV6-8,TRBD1,TGTGCCAGCGAAACAGGGGGGGACAATCAGCCCCAGCATTTT,CASETGGDNQPQHF
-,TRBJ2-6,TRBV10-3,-,TGTGCCATCAGTGAGTCGTTCTGGAGGGTCCAAACCTCTGGGGCCAACGTCCTGACTTTC,CAISESFWRVQTSGANVLTF
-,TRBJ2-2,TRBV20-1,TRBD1,TGCAGTGTCGAACCGAGAGGGACAGGGCGATGGACCGGGGAGCTGTTTTTT,CSVEPRGTGRWTGELFF
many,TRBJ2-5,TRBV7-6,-,TGTGCCAGCAGCTTAGGAGGCGGTGGGGAGACCCAGTACTTC,CASSLGGGGETQYF
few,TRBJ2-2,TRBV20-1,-,TGCAGTGCTAGAGATTTGACAACGGGGGACACCGGGGAGCTGTTTTTT,CSARDLTTGDTGELFF
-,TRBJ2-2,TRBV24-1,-,TGTGCCACCAGTGACTTAACCGGTCCTGGCCGGGAGCTGTTTTTT,CATSDLTGPGRELFF
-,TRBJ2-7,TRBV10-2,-,TGCGCCAGCAGTGCCCGGATCTACGAGCAGTACTTC,CASSARIYEQYF
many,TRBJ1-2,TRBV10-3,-,TGTGCCACGGGCAGGGAACCACAGGGAGGCTATGGCTACACCTTC,CATGREPQGGYGYTF
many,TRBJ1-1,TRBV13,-,TGTGCCAGCAGCTTCGGGGGTCCGAACACTGAAGCTTTCTTT,CASSFGGPNTEAFF
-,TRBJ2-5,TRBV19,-,TGTGCCAGTAAGCACACTCTGGGGACCCAGTACTTC,CASKHTLGTQYF
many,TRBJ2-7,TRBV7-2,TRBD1,TGTGCCAGCAGCTTAATCGGGACAGGGACCTACGAGCAGTACTTC,CASSLIGTGTYEQYF
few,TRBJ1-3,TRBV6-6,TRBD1,TGTGCCAGCAAACTACAGGGGGCGAGCTCTGGAAACACCATATATTTT,CASKLQGASSGNTIYF
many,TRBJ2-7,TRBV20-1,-,TGCAGTGCTAGAGCGGACAGCCCCTACGAGCAGTACTTC,CSARADSPYEQYF
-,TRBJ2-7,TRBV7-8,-,TGTGCTAGAGCCGTGACCCTAGGGGTCTACGAGCAGTACTTC,CARAVTLGVYEQYF
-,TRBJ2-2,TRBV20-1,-,TGCAGTGCTCTCGGCGGGGAGCTGTTTTTT,CSALGGELFF
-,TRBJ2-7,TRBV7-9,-,TGTGCCAGCAGCTTAGTCCCGCCAGGGCACTACTACTACGAGCAGTACTTC,CASSLVPPGHYYYEQYF
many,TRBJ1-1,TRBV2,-,TGTGCCAGTACAGGCAATGAAGCTTTCTTT,CASTGNEAFF
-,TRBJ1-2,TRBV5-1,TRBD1,TGCGCCAGCAGCAACGGACAGGGGTTGGACTATGGCTACACCTTC,CASSNGQGLDYGYTF
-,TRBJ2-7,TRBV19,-,TGTGCCAGCCAACGGGGAGACGAGCAGTACTTC,CASQRGDEQYF
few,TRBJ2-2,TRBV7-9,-,TGTGCCAGCACTTTTCCCTCGGTGGTAGCCTCGAACACCGGGGAGCTGTTTTTT,CASTFPSVVASNTGELFF